One sample yielded the 19 T cell receptor beta chains listed below, sequenced in a study of CD8+CD57+ T cells in acquired aplastic anemia. All sequencing subjects had displayed CD8+CD57+ cell expansion on flow cytometry. Genomic DNA, the template, was used for profiling of the TCR beta VDJ and CDR3. TCRdb fed the reads into MiXCR, producing one record per CDR3 protein. The sample has fewer than 300,000 distinct CDR3 sequences, roughly 82% seen once; the top ten hold about two fifths. The sample comprised sorted CD4+, CD8+, or CD8+CD57+ T cells (not recorded which) from PBMCs. Receptors originate from a human donor with aplastic anemia.

A remark on this clonotype: Compared with germline, one end of the junction differs, possibly owing to a read error. V and J are TRBV7-8 and TRBJ1-2; the D is unclear. Germline lookup yields CDR1 SGHVS and CDR2 FQNEAQ. There are 16 residues in the CDR3. CDR3 loop: CASSFHTDGLVYCYAF. The CDR3 bases are TGTGCCAGCAGCTTTCATACGGACGGGCTAGTCTATTGCTACGCCTTC.

The chain employs TRBV19 and TRBJ2-7; TRBD1 or TRBD2 may be the D gene (7 bases each). Germline CDR1 LNHDA, CDR2 SQIVND (reference sequence). The CDR3 runs to 14 residues. CDR3 region: CTSSMGRGLGEQYV. CDR3 sequence (DNA): TGTACCAGTAGTATGGGGAGGGGGCTAGGTGAGCAGTACGTC.

The rearrangement joins TRBV11-1 to TRBJ2-5; TRBD1 is a possible D gene (5 bases). The CDR3 sequence is 14 residues long. V lost 5 bases to trimming and J lost 3 bases, with 13 bases between them. Germline CDR1 and CDR2: SGHAT and FQDESV (reference sequence). CDR3 coding DNA: TGTGCCAGCAGCAGGGGCTCGAGCGAAGAGACCCAGTACTTC. It encodes CASSRGSSEETQYF.

The CDR3 DNA follows: TGTGCCAGCAGCTTAGAGGGGGGGCAAGTTACGCAGTATTTT. Its translation: CASSLEGGQVTQYF. This rearrangement joins TRBV7-8 to TRBJ2-3; maybe TRBD2 (7 bases). V was shortened by 1 base and J by 8 bases, with 13 bases between the two germline ends. Germline V gene lookup returns CDR1 SGHVS and CDR2 FQNEAQ. The CDR3 is made up of 14 amino acids.

This chain joins TRBV5-5 and TRBJ1-2; D may be TRBD1 (6 bases). Germline CDR1 and CDR2: SGHKS and YYEKEE (reference sequence). Between the trimmed V and J ends, which lost 3 bases and 6 bases, there was a span of 18 bases. CDR3 length: 15 residues. The CDR3 DNA reads TGTGCCAGCAGCTGGGAGGGGGACCCGAAGGATGGCTACACCTTC. It yields the protein CASSWEGDPKDGYTF.

The genes are TRBV7-8 and TRBJ1-6; no clear D. The DNA end is a closer match to TRBJ1-5, so the J assignment may be wrong. Germline V gene lookup returns CDR1 SGHVS and CDR2 FQNEAQ. This CDR3 region has 14 residues. In DNA, the CDR3 is TGTGCCAGCAGCTTAACGTCAGGTACCGATACGCAGCATTTT. Its protein is CASSLTSGTDTQHF.

Regarding this clonotype: Because it lacks the conserved phenylalanine or tryptophan at the end, this CDR3 is likely a read error. CDR3 DNA sequence: TGCGCCATCAGCCAGCGGGACCTTAACAACCAGCCCCAGCATTGT. Its protein product is CAISQRDLNNQPQHC. The rearrangement links TRBV10-1 to TRBJ1-5; D might be TRBD1 (5 bases). This CDR3 comprises 15 residues. Germline V lookup: CDR1 WNHNN, CDR2 SYGVQD (reference sequence). V lost 10 bases, J lost 7 bases, and 23 bases lay in between.

In regard to this clonotype: One end of the junction varies from germline; a read error may be responsible. The rearrangement links TRBV24-1 to TRBJ2-5; a weak D match, TRBD1 (6 bases). Germline V CDR1 and CDR2: KGHDR, SFDVKD. This CDR3 is built from 12 residues. CDR3 loop: CATKDRSETRYF. CDR3 bases: TGTGCCACCAAGGACAGATCGGAGACCCGGTACTTC.

This clonotype has a handful of counts. A much larger clone differs by one base, so this may be a read error. The CDR3 coding sequence is TGTGCCAGCAGCTTAGATCCAGACGGGACAGCCCTTTCCTATTTT. Protein: CASSLDPDGTALSYF. The chain couples TRBV7-8 to TRBJ2-3; 7 bases are shared with TRBD1. Germline assignment: CDR1 SGHVS and CDR2 FQNEAQ. The CDR3 spans 15 residues. Unmatched junction bases numbered 16, after V lost 1 base and J lost 15 bases.

This clonotype was observed once. This rearrangement joins TRBV7-9 to TRBJ1-1; possibly TRBD1 for D (6 bases). The V and J ends lost 5 bases and 4 bases respectively, with 11 bases between them. The CDR3 is made up of 13 amino acids. Germline lookup yields CDR1 SEHNR and CDR2 FQNEAQ (reference sequence). CDR3 residues: CASSKGTLTEAFF. DNA for the CDR3: TGTGCCAGCAGCAAGGGGACACTCACTGAAGCTTTCTTT.

With regard to this clonotype: This may be a read error: a much more frequent sequence differs by one nucleotide. The genes are TRBV9 and TRBJ2-3; D not certain. The CDR3 extends over 14 amino acids. Germline CDR1 is SGDLS and CDR2 is YYNGEE. Trimming pared 0 bases from V and 15 bases from J, leaving 20 bases between. This CDR3 reads CASSVGSDPQYYYF. CDR3 DNA sequence: TGTGCCAGCAGCGTAGGGTCAGATCCGCAGTATTATTATTTT.

In this sample, this clonotype turned up a few times. The genes are TRBV5-1 and TRBJ2-3; the D gene could be TRBD1 or TRBD2 (5 bases each). Germline CDR1 reads SGHRS; CDR2 reads YFSETQ. The CDR3 is made up of 16 amino acids. Trimming left V 0 bases short and J 0 bases short, with 11 bases between. The CDR3: CASSLGGGRSTDTQYF. In nucleotides, the CDR3 is TGCGCCAGCAGCTTGGGTGGGGGACGGAGCACAGATACGCAGTATTTT.

As concerns this clonotype: The conserved phenylalanine or tryptophan is not found at the CDR3 terminus, so this likely reflects a read error. The DNA is omitted, as the CDR3 cannot be located on it reliably, and the CDR3 follows TCRdb's listing. V and J are TRBV7-8 and TRBJ2-3. The germline CDR1 and CDR2 sequences are SGHVS and FQNEAQ. The CDR3 length is 13 residues, termini included. The CDR3 loop is CASSVWTQNTDTQ.

The chain joins TRBV11-3 to TRBJ2-3; weak D call: TRBD1 (6 bases). The CDR3 extends over 14 amino acids. V dropped 7 bases and J dropped 6 bases, with 17 bases sitting between them. Germline assignment: CDR1 SGHNT and CDR2 YENEEA. The CDR3 sequence: CASNPDRSSDTQYF. In DNA, the CDR3 is TGTGCCAGCAACCCGGACAGAAGTTCCGATACGCAGTATTTT.

Notes on this clonotype: The junction and the germline gene differ at one end; a read error may be behind it. The chain uses TRBV7-9 and TRBJ2-5; D unresolved. Germline CDR1 SEHNR, CDR2 FQNEAQ (reference sequence). The CDR3 consists of 14 residues. Written as DNA, the CDR3 is TGTGCCACCAGCATAGGCGGTAGCCACGAGACCCAGTACTTC. Its translation is CATSIGGSHETQYF. The whole variable domain, filled in from reference TRBV7-9 and TRBJ2-5, reads DTGVSQNPRHKITKRGQNVTFRCDPISEHNRLYWYRQTLGQGPEFLTYFQNEAQLEKSRLLSDRFSAERPKGSFSTLEIQRTEQGDSAMYLCATSIGGSHETQYFGPGTRLLVL.

This clonotype was seen repeatedly, ten times or more. The chain combines TRBV19 with TRBJ2-5; 7 bases match TRBD2. The germline V gene has CDR1 LNHDA and CDR2 SQIVND (reference sequence). CDR3 size: 15 residues. V was clipped by 7 bases and J by 4 bases; unmatched bases: 12. CDR3 nucleotides: TGTGCCAGTACCCCAGTAGGCGGGAGCGCAGAGACCCAGTACTTC. Its protein is CASTPVGGSAETQYF.

The gene calls are TRBV20-1 and TRBJ2-1; 9 nucleotides match TRBD1. V trimming: 0 bases; J trimming: 8 bases; junction bases outside the gene matches: 11. Looked up from germline, CDR1 is DFQATT and CDR2 is SNEGSKA (reference sequence). CDR3 length: 16 residues. CDR3 sequence reads: CSARDRDRDTRDEQFF. The CDR3 coding sequence is TGCAGTGCTAGAGACAGGGACAGGGACACACGGGATGAGCAGTTCTTC.

This chain joins TRBV7-3 and TRBJ1-2, with D perhaps TRBD1 (5 bases). The CDR3 sequence is 16 residues long. Deletions cut 2 bases from V and 5 bases from J, with 18 bases between. CDR1 SGHTA and CDR2 FQGTGA come from the germline V gene. The CDR3 coding sequence is TGTGCCAGCAGCTTAGTGAGGGACGGGGTAGTGTATGGCTACACCTTC. It translates to CASSLVRDGVVYGYTF.

The rearrangement links TRBV11-3 to TRBJ2-3, with D perhaps TRBD2 (6 bases). This CDR3 has 16 residues. In germline, CDR1 is SGHNT, CDR2 YENEEA. Trimming removed 6 bases from V and 5 bases from J, with 21 bases in between. The CDR3 DNA reads TGTGCCAGCAGTACCCTTCCGGCGGGGTCGGGAGATACGCAGTATTTT. Translating it yields CASSTLPAGSGDTQYF.